The 10 T cell receptor beta chains below all came from one sample that was sequenced in a study of shared clonotypes between healthy human individuals. TCRdb's table, derived via immunoSEQ multiplex PCR, lists solely in-frame clones and lacks some. The sample has more than 1.2 million clones, around 98.5% seen once; the top ten hold 0.36%. Specimen: naive CD4+ T cells sorted from blood. Subset described: CD45RA+ positively selected. Receptors were obtained from a man aged 25-40 years in good health.

The chain joins TRBV28 to TRBJ1-2; D call uncertain. The CDR3 loop spans 12 amino acids. V was trimmed by 4 bases and J by 7 bases, leaving 10 bases between them. Germline CDR1 is MDHEN and CDR2 is SYDVKM. The CDR3 sequence is CASSSPPIGYTF. In nucleotides, the CDR3 is TGTGCCAGCAGTTCCCCTCCCATTGGCTACACCTTC.

The chain carries TRBV12-5 and TRBJ2-2; D remains ambiguous. The length of the CDR3 is 13 residues. Per the germline V gene, CDR1 is LGHNT and CDR2 is FRNRAP. The V gene lost 9 bases and the J gene lost 2 bases, with 10 bases spanning the gap. CDR3 nucleotides: TGTGCTAGCTCCCCCTCAAACACCGGGGAGCTGTTTTTT. Its translation: CASSPSNTGELFF.

This sequence joins TRBV4-3 and TRBJ1-4; D may be TRBD1 (5 bases). Germline CDR1 is LGHNA and CDR2 is YSLEER. Trimming stripped 0 bases from V and 8 bases from J, with 16 bases between. This CDR3 has 16 residues. The DNA for the CDR3 is TGCGCCAGCAGCCAAGATAGCCTCAGGGAGGGCGAAAAACTGTTTTTT. Its protein is CASSQDSLREGEKLFF.

The gene calls are TRBV6-1 and TRBJ2-7; 7 bases are a match to TRBD1. The CDR3 has 14 residues. J was trimmed by 0 bases and V by 4 bases; bases with no gene match: 3. CDR1 is MNHNS and CDR2 is SASEGT in the germline V gene. CDR3 loop: CASSARQGSYEQYF. The CDR3 DNA is TGTGCCAGCAGTGCCCGACAGGGCTCCTACGAGCAGTACTTC.

The chain joins TRBV5-4 to TRBJ2-5, with TRBD2 matching 9 bases. After removal of 3 bases from V and 2 bases from J, the junction contained 2 bases not matched to a gene. CDR3 length equals 14 residues. Germline CDR1 SGHNT, CDR2 YYREEE (reference sequence). CDR3: CASSSSGRQETQYF. The CDR3 DNA is TGTGCCAGCAGCTCGAGCGGGAGGCAAGAGACCCAGTACTTC.

This chain links TRBV19 with TRBJ2-7, with 7 bases that match TRBD1. Trimming removed 3 bases from V and 2 bases from J; junction bases left unmatched: 4. Germline lookup yields CDR1 LNHDA and CDR2 SQIVND (reference sequence). CDR3 length: 14 residues. The DNA of the CDR3 is TGTGCCAGTAGTATCACAGGGGCGGCCTACGAGCAGTACTTC. Protein: CASSITGAAYEQYF.

This clone was observed a single time. The chain has TRBV14 and TRBJ1-1, with D uncertain. Germline lookup yields CDR1 SGHDN and CDR2 FVKESK. The CDR3 loop spans 16 amino acids. V shed 0 bases and J shed 1 base, with 12 bases lying between them. In DNA form, the CDR3 reads TGTGCCAGCAGCCAAGATTTCGCGTTCCCGAACACTGAAGCTTTCTTT. Protein sequence: CASSQDFAFPNTEAFF.

Note on this clone: This same CDR3 is encoded by further DNA sequences in the sample. The chain has TRBV5-1 and TRBJ2-7, with TRBD2 matching over 8 bases. Trimming cost V 4 bases and J 2 bases; bases outside gene matches: 2. CDR3 length: 13 amino acids. Per germline, CDR1 SGHRS and CDR2 YFSETQ. The DNA for the CDR3 is TGCGCCAGCAGCCCGGGAGGGCCCTACGAGCAGTACTTC. Its translation is CASSPGGPYEQYF.

J is TRBJ2-2 and V is TRBV19; a possible D gene is TRBD1 (6 bases). CDR1 is LNHDA and CDR2 is SQIVND in the germline V gene (reference sequence). There are 17 residues in the CDR3. V shed 3 bases and J shed 2 bases, with 16 bases lying between them. The CDR3 sequence is CASSILQGARNTGELFF. DNA for the CDR3: TGTGCCAGTAGTATTTTACAGGGTGCCCGAAACACCGGGGAGCTGTTTTTT.

The chain is built from TRBV5-1 and TRBJ1-2, with a tentative D call TRBD1 (5 bases). The CDR3 is 15 residues long. The germline V gene has CDR1 SGHRS and CDR2 YFSETQ. V lost 4 bases to trimming and J lost 7 bases, with 20 bases between them. CDR3 bases: TGCGCCAGCAGCCGTGACAGTCTGCCGGGGAGTGGCTACACCTTC. This sequence encodes CASSRDSLPGSGYTF.